This TCR beta chain was identified in a study of breast tumors, draining lymph nodes, adjacent tissues. Broader study findings: Data fit most tumor T cells coming from lymph node, expanding in tumor. Tumor TCR diversity was below lymph nodes but above nontumor tissue. Tumor and nontumor repertoires were significantly more similar in luminal-like than in basal-like breast cancer. That most tumor T cells come from lymph nodes remained unproven.

TCRdb reanalysed the multiplex PCR reads using MiXCR and keeps one entry per CDR3 protein. The data contain about 35,000 distinct CDR3 sequences, about 36% of them singletons. Note on this clonotype: The antigen is undetermined.

CDR1 and CDR2 from the germline V gene are MDHEN and SYDVKM. Trimming took off 9 bases at V and 3 bases at J, with 15 bases between the two ends. This CDR3 contains 13 residues. The receptor was derived from a female donor with breast cancer. Some clones in this sample may be carry-over from other donors' samples. Sequenced: breast tumor tissue. The chain recombines TRBV28 with TRBJ2-7, with D perhaps TRBD2 (6 bases). The CDR3 bases are TGTGCCAGTCAGAGGGCGGGGTTCTACGAGCAGTACTTC. It yields the protein CASQRAGFYEQYF.